The rows below give T cell receptor beta chains drawn from one sample of a study of PD-1 blockade in classical Hodgkin lymphoma. Assay: immunoSEQ multiplex PCR; the TCRdb copy retains only in-frame clones and omits some. The table has approximately 20,000 clones, roughly 80% seen once. This sample comprised CD4+ T cells from blood, obtained before the fourth cycle of nivolumab. The receptors come from a human donor with classical Hodgkin lymphoma. Both conserved end residues are trimmed from each CDR3. The size field is filled for only some rows; it gives once, few, many or a size class.

length: 8
V: TRBV7-9
size: NA
CDR3: ASSLSPLH

length: 13
V: TRBV6-5
size: NA
CDR3: ASSLVRGTNEKLF

length: 13
V: TRBV6-1
size: NA
CDR3: ASNFGLAANNEQF

length: 13
V: TRBV6-5
size: NA
CDR3: ASSPTAGGYNEQF

length: 12
V: TRBV30
size: once
CDR3: AWSGIGDSLEQF

length: 11
V: TRBV4-2
size: NA
CDR3: ASSQGGAGEQF

length: 16
V: TRBV14
size: NA
CDR3: ASSPRHFSVDADNEQF

length: 12
V: TRBV18
size: once
CDR3: ASSPVRGQYEQY

length: 13
V: TRBV6-1
size: NA
CDR3: ASSERGRFSTEAF

length: 12
V: TRBV5-1
size: NA
CDR3: ASSPRPGSTEAF

length: 14
V: TRBV10-3
size: NA
CDR3: AISENSGREADTQY

length: 13
V: TRBV6-6
size: NA
CDR3: ASSPKVVAGEGQF

length: 12
V: TRBV10-3
size: NA
CDR3: AIEARDGSYEQY

length: 9
V: TRBV20-1
size: NA
CDR3: SARTGRSYT

length: 8
V: TRBV20-1
size: NA
CDR3: SAQYNEQF

length: 13
V: TRBV6-1
size: NA
CDR3: ATSRTGSGANVLT

length: 12
V: TRBV10-3
size: NA
CDR3: AISESSESYEQY

length: 13
V: TRBV6-5
size: NA
CDR3: ASRPPTGTNSPLH

length: 12
V: TRBV15
size: NA
CDR3: ATSRGTGTPEQF

length: 12
V: TRBV6-5
size: NA
CDR3: ASSRQASNEKLF

length: 11
V: TRBV10-1
size: few
CDR3: ASSESQGGGYT

length: 13
V: TRBV7-9
size: few
CDR3: ASSLSTGQGYGYT

length: 11
V: TRBV6-5
size: NA
CDR3: ASSWDGFYEQY

length: 15
V: TRBV4-1
size: NA
CDR3: ASSQDRGADSNNEQF

length: 12
V: TRBV27
size: NA
CDR3: ASNPSGKGAEQF

length: 15
V: TRBV27
size: few
CDR3: ASSLRAQQGGTDTQY

length: 12
V: TRBV18
size: NA
CDR3: ASSPLGVQETQY

length: 9
V: TRBV11-2
size: NA
CDR3: ASRRADTQY

length: 11
V: TRBV28
size: NA
CDR3: ASRQQGEETQY

length: 12
V: TRBV5-1
size: NA
CDR3: ASSLGDRPYEQY

length: 12
V: TRBV5-1
size: few
CDR3: ASSSGQLYTEAF

length: 10
V: TRBV5-4
size: few
CDR3: ASSLSGYGYT

length: 11
V: TRBV27
size: NA
CDR3: ASSFIRGGEQY

length: 11
V: TRBV28
size: NA
CDR3: ASRPGGGETQY

length: 11
V: TRBV6-5
size: NA
CDR3: ASSYSRGTEAF

length: 12
V: TRBV10-1
size: NA
CDR3: ASRAVRGTGELF

length: 12
V: TRBV27
size: once
CDR3: ASSLTARGLGYT

length: 12
V: TRBV5-4
size: NA
CDR3: ASSPGRNQETQY

length: 12
V: TRBV7-9
size: NA
CDR3: ASTRTGFTGELF

length: 14
V: TRBV5-1
size: once
CDR3: ASSLADGFSTDTQY

length: 10
V: TRBV6-5
size: NA
CDR3: ASSYSLDGYT

length: 14
V: TRBV28
size: NA
CDR3: ASSPERGVGDTKAF

length: 13
V: TRBV19
size: NA
CDR3: ASSGRDKNTGELF

length: 11
V: TRBV7-2
size: few
CDR3: ASSYDRVGELF

length: 15
V: TRBV11-2
size: NA
CDR3: ASSPRRGLAGVDTQY

length: 12
V: TRBV6-1
size: once
CDR3: ASSSSLGAGELF

length: 12
V: TRBV7-8
size: NA
CDR3: ASSLNWAYAEAF

length: 16
V: TRBV14
size: NA
CDR3: ASSQSGLAGLSTDTQY

length: 11
V: TRBV10-2
size: few
CDR3: ASSETRNTEAF

length: 13
V: TRBV15
size: NA
CDR3: ATSRDSGIANEQF

length: 13
V: TRBV19
size: NA
CDR3: ASGLKGAGAGELF

length: 17
V: TRBV4-1
size: NA
CDR3: ASSQDRLAGVRGTDTQY

length: 11
V: TRBV6-6
size: NA
CDR3: ASRPPGDQPQH

length: 14
V: TRBV7-8
size: few
CDR3: ASSREAGQGWDGYT

length: 12
V: TRBV28
size: once
CDR3: ASSPGGVLYGYT

length: 12
V: TRBV6-5
size: NA
CDR3: ASSYREITGELF

length: 12
V: TRBV6-1
size: NA
CDR3: ASSGGRATDTQY

length: 13
V: TRBV5-1
size: NA
CDR3: ASSQVATGLGEQY